This passage covers 9 T cell receptor beta chains from one sample sequenced in a study of identical twins. Using its own MiXCR run on the 5' RACE reads, TCRdb lists one record per CDR3 protein. Among a few hundred thousand distinct CDR3 sequences listed, around 9.6% were seen once. The data also belong to a second study, concerning yellow fever vaccine responses in identical twins.

Material: PBMCs. Receptor source: a woman aged 18-30 years in good health.

V and J are TRBV5-1 and TRBJ2-2; D may match TRBD1 or TRBD2 (5 bases each). CDR3 size: 15 residues. Trimming removed 4 bases at V and 3 bases at J, with 13 bases between. CDR1 and CDR2 from the germline V gene are SGHRS and YFSETQ. The CDR3 here is CASSNTGTYTGELFF. The CDR3 coding sequence is TGCGCCAGCAGCAATACCGGGACGTACACCGGGGAGCTGTTTTTT.

The sample holds a few counts of this clonotype. The V call is TRBV28, the J call TRBJ2-1; 11 bases fit TRBD2. V shed 5 bases, J shed 6 bases, and the junction held 6 bases outside the gene matches. CDR3 length: 15 residues. CDR1 is MDHEN, CDR2 SYDVKM, per germline. CDR3: CASSIAGGPLNEQFF. The DNA of the CDR3 is TGTGCCAGCAGTATAGCGGGAGGGCCTCTCAATGAGCAGTTCTTC.

This sequence joins TRBV11-1 and TRBJ2-1; D unclear. Germline-derived CDR1 and CDR2 are SGHAT and FQDESV (reference sequence). The CDR3 length is 20 residues. Trimming removed 1 base at V and 0 bases at J, with 22 bases between. DNA of the CDR3: TGTGCCAGCAGCTTAGGAACCCGCTGGGGTACGGAGAGCTCCTACAATGAGCAGTTCTTC. Translation gives CASSLGTRWGTESSYNEQFF. Variable domain in full (rest from reference TRBV11-1 and TRBJ2-1): EAEVAQSPRYKITEKSQAVAFWCDPISGHATLYWYRQILGQGPELLVQFQDESVVDDSQLPKDRFSAERLKGVDSTLKIQPAELGDSAMYLCASSLGTRWGTESSYNEQFFGPGTRLTVL.

The chain uses TRBV29-1 and TRBJ2-1, with TRBD2 matching 14 bases. The CDR3 extends over 15 amino acids. The junction had 5 bases not matched to a gene; V was cut back by 6 bases and J by 4 bases. Germline CDR1 and CDR2: SQVTM and ANQGSEA. The CDR3 reads CSVGLAGGIYNEQFF. The CDR3 nucleotides read TGCAGCGTAGGACTAGCGGGGGGAATTTACAATGAGCAGTTCTTC.

The chain combines TRBV24-1 with TRBJ2-1; TRBD2 aligns across 14 bases. Germline trimming cut 2 bases from V and 7 bases from J; bases unmatched to any gene: 3. Per the germline V gene, CDR1 is KGHDR and CDR2 is SFDVKD. The CDR3 extends over 16 amino acids. The CDR3 region has the DNA TGTGCCACCAGTGATTCCGGGACTAGCGGGAGAAATGAGCAGTTCTTC. This codes for CATSDSGTSGRNEQFF.

The chain joins TRBV11-2 to TRBJ2-5, with D perhaps matching TRBD1 (6 bases). Germline V gives CDR1 SGHAT, CDR2 FQNNGV. The V end lost 5 bases, the J end lost 5 bases, and 12 bases lay between the germline ends. The CDR3 length is 13 residues. CDR3 DNA: TGTGCCAGCAGCACGCAGGGGATTGAGACCCAGTACTTC. Its protein is CASSTQGIETQYF.

This clonotype was seen repeatedly, ten times or more. The rearrangement links TRBV20-1 to TRBJ2-1; no definite D call. The length of the CDR3 is 12 residues. Germline lookup yields CDR1 DFQATT and CDR2 SNEGSKA (reference sequence). Trimming left V 0 bases short and J 9 bases short, with 9 bases between. The CDR3 DNA reads as TGCAGTGCTAGAGAGGGTTCAGGTGAGCAGTTCTTC. It encodes CSAREGSGEQFF.

The V call is TRBV6-2 or TRBV6-3, the J call TRBJ2-3, with 9 bases aligning to TRBD1. V was pared by 8 bases and J by 4 bases, with 19 bases of the junction left unmatched. Germline V gene data show CDR1 as MNHEY and CDR2 as SVGEGT. CDR3 size: 18 residues. The CDR3 sequence is CASSRTPTGTGSADTQYF. The CDR3, as DNA: TGTGCCAGCTCTCGAACCCCGACCGGGACAGGGAGTGCAGATACGCAGTATTTT.

The J gene is TRBJ2-7, the V gene TRBV18, with D perhaps matching TRBD1 or TRBD2 (6 bases each). V lost 3 bases to trimming and J lost 1 base, with 16 bases between them. This CDR3 region has 16 residues. CDR1 is KGHSH, CDR2 LQKENI, per germline. CDR3 nucleotides: TGTGCCAGCTCACCCCTCGTGGGCGGGACATCCTACGAGCAGTACTTC. This gives the protein CASSPLVGGTSYEQYF.